This T cell receptor (beta chain) was sequenced in a study of blood T cells in healthy people across ages. Looked up from germline, CDR1 is SGHTA and CDR2 is FQGNSA. The CDR3 sequence runs 19 residues, both termini included. Comment on this clonotype: Its specificity is not known. No DNA is shown, since the ends of the CDR3 on it are uncertain; the CDR3 is the one TCRdb lists.

Approximately 9.7 milliliters was the volume of peripheral blood drawn from each donor. A J-beta primer mix and a sample-barcoded 5' primer were used in a second PCR of roughly 6 to 12 cycles. Via MiXCR, TCRdb re-called the 5' RACE reads, giving one row per CDR3 protein. In the table there are around 1,800,000 distinct CDR3 sequences, about 39% of which are singletons. Points from the study as a whole: Comparison with aged donors showed that long-lived donors had more naive CD4+ cells and higher diversity. Older age went with lower TCR beta diversity per million T cells, in a roughly linear way.

Source material: blood. V usage is TRBV7-2 and J usage is TRBJ2-5; the D call of TRBD2 is as the table states it, not checked on the DNA. The source of this sequence is a human donor in good health. The CDR3: CASSFYICSAREGLETQYF.